This T cell receptor beta chain was recorded in a study of post-analysis software for immune sequencing data. Across the whole study: Both relapsing-remitting and secondary progressive multiple sclerosis featured among the disease courses, as did progressive-relapsing multiple sclerosis.

With regard to this clonotype: Its specificity is not known.

The germline V gene has CDR1 SGHNT and CDR2 YYREEE (reference sequence). With 4 bases removed from V and 4 bases from J, the gap between germline ends came to 19 bases. The CDR3 is made up of 16 amino acids. Sequencing libraries made from TCR beta cDNA carried unique molecular identifiers. About 500,000 cDNA molecules were obtained from approximately 0.91 to 9.4 million T cells. TCRdb ran MiXCR on the PCR reads and lists one entry per CDR3 protein. The profile covers 430,000 or so distinct CDR3 sequences, with about 40% appearing a single time and approximately 7.7% taken by the ten largest. The study's findings and limits: TRBV5-6, TRBV5-1 and TRBV20-1 were among roughly five TRBV segments more frequent in patients than controls. Strong co-clustering by F measure linked samples that shared a preparation batch. Versus controls, multiple sclerosis patients showed significantly lower diversity (normalized Chao1).

This sequence originates from a girl aged 2 to 9 with multiple sclerosis. Sequencing input: blood. This chain connects TRBV5-4 to TRBJ2-3; TRBD1 or TRBD2 may be the D gene (5 bases each). As DNA, the CDR3 is TGTGCCAGCAGCACGGGACCCTTAAGAAGTTCAGATACGCAGTATTTT. Protein product: CASSTGPLRSSDTQYF. The variable domain in full, with the rest retrieved from reference TRBV5-4 and TRBJ2-3, is ETGVTQSPTHLIKTRGQQVTLRCSSQSGHNTVSWYQQALGQGPQFIFQYYREEENGRGNFPPRFSGLQFPNYSSELNVNALELDDSALYLCASSTGPLRSSDTQYFGPGTRLTVL.